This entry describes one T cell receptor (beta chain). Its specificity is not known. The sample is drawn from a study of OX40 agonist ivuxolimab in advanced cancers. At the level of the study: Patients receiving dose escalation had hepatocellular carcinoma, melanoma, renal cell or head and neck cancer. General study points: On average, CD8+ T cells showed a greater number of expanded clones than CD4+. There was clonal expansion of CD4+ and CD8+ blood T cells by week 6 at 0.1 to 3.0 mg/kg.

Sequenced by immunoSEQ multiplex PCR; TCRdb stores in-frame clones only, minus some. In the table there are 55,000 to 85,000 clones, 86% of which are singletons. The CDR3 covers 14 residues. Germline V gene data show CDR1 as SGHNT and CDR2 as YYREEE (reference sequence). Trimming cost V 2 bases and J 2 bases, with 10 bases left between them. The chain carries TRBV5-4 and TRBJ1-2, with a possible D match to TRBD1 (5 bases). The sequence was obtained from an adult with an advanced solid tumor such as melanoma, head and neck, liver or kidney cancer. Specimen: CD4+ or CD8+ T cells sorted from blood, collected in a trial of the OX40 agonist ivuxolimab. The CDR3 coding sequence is TGTGCCAGCAGCTTTGCGGGGACCAACTATGGCTACACCTTC. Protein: CASSFAGTNYGYTF.